This is a list of T cell receptor beta chains from one sample in a study of cytotoxic CD8 clonotypes in ibrutinib-treated CLL. The data were produced by immunoSEQ multiplex PCR, yet TCRdb's version contains in-frame clones alone and is incomplete. The table lists around 250,000 clones, roughly 70% of them singletons. The sequencing here drew on PBMCs, taken after 24 months of ibrutinib treatment. The receptor source for this set is a human donor with chronic lymphocytic leukemia. CDR3s include the opening cysteine and the closing phenylalanine or tryptophan. A D gene is named only where the DNA matches it firmly. Rows may omit the clone size; those that give it use once, few, many or a size class.

clone_size	d_call	v_call	j_call	cdr3_aa	cdr3_nt
-	-	TRBV19	TRBJ2-3	CARAQLRQSYTDTQYF	TGTGCCAGGGCCCAGCTGCGACAGTCCTACACAGATACGCAGTATTTT
once	TRBD1	TRBV27	TRBJ2-3	CASTKTGGGRKRSTDTQYF	TGTGCCAGCACGAAGACAGGGGGCGGGAGAAAGCGGAGCACAGATACGCAGTATTTT
-	TRBD2	TRBV2	TRBJ2-5	CASSVSAGGLIPQETQYF	TGTGCCAGCAGTGTTTCAGCGGGAGGGCTGATTCCACAAGAGACCCAGTACTTC
-	TRBD1	TRBV7-2	TRBJ2-3	CASSLPGQGLNTQYF	TGTGCCAGCAGCCTTCCCGGACAGGGGTTAAATACGCAGTATTTT
-	TRBD2	TRBV5-4	TRBJ2-1	CASSLGDGLAGYEQFF	TGTGCCAGCAGCTTGGGGGACGGACTAGCGGGCTATGAGCAGTTCTTC
-	-	TRBV5-1	TRBJ2-5	CASIPGPSAWETQYF	TGCGCCAGTATACCGGGACCGAGTGCATGGGAGACCCAGTACTTC
-	-	TRBV28	TRBJ1-1	CASSPTNTEAFF	TGTGCCAGCTCCCCCACTAACACTGAAGCTTTCTTT
-	-	TRBV2	TRBJ1-4	CASRGPSGGGEKLFF	TGTGCCAGCAGGGGGCCCAGCGGAGGAGGTGAAAAACTGTTTTTT
few	TRBD1	TRBV28	TRBJ1-5	CASSSTGLFNQPQHF	TGTGCCAGCAGTTCGACAGGGTTGTTCAATCAGCCCCAGCATTTT
-	-	TRBV5-4	TRBJ2-2	CASSPPRPTGELFF	TGTGCCAGCAGCCCCCCCCGACCGACCGGGGAGCTGTTTTTT
-	-	TRBV28	TRBJ2-7	CASSPPGYEQYF	TGTGCCAGCAGTCCCCCAGGCTACGAGCAGTACTTC
once	-	TRBV6-6	TRBJ1-3	CASRDYQSSNTIYF	TGTGCCAGCAGAGACTATCAGTCTAGTAACACCATATATTTT
once	TRBD2	TRBV4-2	TRBJ2-7	CASSTQLAGVFHEQYF	TGTGCCAGCAGCACCCAACTAGCGGGAGTATTTCACGAGCAGTACTTC
few	-	TRBV5-1	TRBJ2-1	CASSSSGESYNEQFF	TGCGCCAGCAGCTCATCAGGGGAGAGCTACAATGAGCAGTTCTTC
few	-	TRBV30	TRBJ2-7	CAWSVGEQYF	TGTGCCTGGAGTGTAGGTGAGCAGTACTTC
-	TRBD1	TRBV28	TRBJ1-4	CASSTGQRNEKLFF	TGTGCCAGCAGTACGGGACAGAGAAATGAAAAACTGTTTTTT
-	-	TRBV19	TRBJ1-5	CASSIVAGFRSNQPQHF	TGTGCCAGTAGTATAGTTGCAGGATTCCGTAGCAATCAGCCCCAGCATTTT
-	-	TRBV7-2	TRBJ2-1	CASSLDGYNEQFF	TGTGCCAGCAGCTTAGACGGTTACAATGAGCAGTTCTTC
-	-	TRBV5-8	TRBJ1-5	CASSPGTANQPQHF	TGTGCCAGCAGCCCCGGGACGGCAAATCAGCCCCAGCATTTT
-	TRBD1	TRBV2	TRBJ1-5	CASTLDRGINQPQHF	TGTGCCAGCACCTTGGACAGGGGCATCAATCAGCCCCAGCATTTT
-	TRBD2	TRBV29-1	TRBJ2-5	CSVEAGGLDETQYF	TGCAGCGTTGAGGCGGGAGGGTTGGATGAGACCCAGTACTTC
-	-	TRBV2	TRBJ1-2	CASRGNRDNYGYTF	TGTGCCAGCAGGGGAAACAGGGATAACTATGGCTACACCTTC
-	-	TRBV7-2	TRBJ2-1	CASSLAGTAYNEQFF	TGTGCCAGCAGCTTGGCCGGGACTGCCTACAATGAGCAGTTCTTC
few	TRBD2	TRBV6-5	TRBJ2-7	CASTFGGGYEQYF	TGTGCCAGCACCTTCGGGGGGGGCTACGAGCAGTACTTC
-	-	TRBV19	TRBJ1-1	CASSMGSGRMNTEAFF	TGTGCCAGTAGTATGGGGTCAGGGAGAATGAACACTGAAGCTTTCTTT
-	-	TRBV10-3	TRBJ1-1	CAISDLSAGGTTEAFF	TGTGCCATCAGTGATTTGTCAGCGGGGGGCACCACTGAAGCTTTCTTT
-	TRBD2	TRBV4-1	TRBJ2-7	CASSQEVAGGLYEQYF	TGCGCCAGCAGCCAAGAAGTGGCGGGAGGGCTCTACGAGCAGTACTTC
-	TRBD1	TRBV7-3	TRBJ2-1	CASSASRDRGEDEQFF	TGTGCCAGCAGCGCCTCACGGGACAGGGGTGAGGATGAGCAGTTCTTC